The rows below give T cell receptor beta chains drawn from one sample of a study of T cell responses to AZD1222 COVID-19 vaccine. The method was immunoSEQ multiplex PCR; TCRdb's version includes in-frame clones alone and lacks a portion of them. This table holds 110,000 to 150,000 clones, about 90% found once. The sequenced sample was peripheral blood, obtained on day 0 of AZD1222 vaccination. The receptors come from an adult in good health. Both conserved end residues are trimmed from each CDR3. A clone size is listed for some rows: how often the clone was seen (once, few, many), or a class if it is expanded.

V gene	clone size	J gene	CDR3 protein
TRBV6-6	-	TRBJ1-5	ASSYRIETNQPQH
TRBV5-1	many	TRBJ2-3	ASSSGTGVTDTQY
TRBV4-1	-	TRBJ1-4	ASSPRDGRDEKLF
TRBV16	-	TRBJ1-6	ASSQVWTVYNSPLH
TRBV5-1	-	TRBJ2-7	ASSWAAGSYEQY
TRBV3-1/TRBV3-2	-	TRBJ1-4	ASKAPNEKLF
TRBV7-2	-	TRBJ1-2	ASSGDRVYGYT
TRBV29-1	-	TRBJ2-5	SVERVQETQY
TRBV5-1	-	TRBJ1-1	ASSLAASNTEAF
TRBV3-1/TRBV3-2	-	TRBJ2-1	ASSHLYSGGTRSNEQF
TRBV19	-	TRBJ1-3	ASSTFPGQGNTIY
TRBV7-2	once	TRBJ1-2	ASSFWTGSLNYGYT
TRBV27	-	TRBJ2-7	ASSFTYEQY
TRBV6-1	few	TRBJ1-4	ASSDALAGYEKLF
TRBV11-2	-	TRBJ2-7	ASSFTQDYEQY
TRBV4-2	-	TRBJ1-5	ASSQRPGADQPQH
TRBV20-1	-	TRBJ2-1	SASPQF
TRBV15	-	TRBJ2-3	ATSRDRTGGVDTQY
TRBV6-5	-	TRBJ1-1	ASRRGQGSTEAF
TRBV11-1	once	TRBJ1-1	ASSLAIWGIRAF
TRBV4-3	few	TRBJ2-1	ASSHSSGGAAEQF
TRBV24-1	-	TRBJ2-7	ATSDSGQGGYEQY
TRBV5-1	-	TRBJ1-6	ASSTERAPLH
TRBV12-3/TRBV12-4	-	TRBJ2-1	ASSLVQAQQF
TRBV4-3	-	TRBJ2-7	ASSQERFDTRGQY
TRBV6-5	-	TRBJ2-7	ASSIDGTYEQY
TRBV6-2/TRBV6-3	-	TRBJ2-5	ASSYPGLETQY
TRBV28	-	TRBJ1-2	ASSFLDRGGGGYT
TRBV7-9	-	TRBJ1-1	ASSFGQGVFRNTEAF
TRBV6-1	few	TRBJ1-2	ASSESRDGYT
TRBV6-5	-	TRBJ1-2	ASRTTVGYGYT
TRBV5-1	-	TRBJ2-7	ASSSLYGGYEQY
TRBV12-3/TRBV12-4	-	TRBJ1-1	ASSSKGGTEAF
TRBV19	few	TRBJ1-5	ASSRTGYSNQPQH
TRBV29-1	-	TRBJ2-7	SALSGSQMGEQY
TRBV6-5	-	TRBJ1-6	ASIDRGSNSPLH
TRBV28	-	TRBJ1-1	ASSLPGRGLAAF
TRBV11-2	-	TRBJ2-5	ASSLTGGAMETQY
TRBV12-3/TRBV12-4	-	TRBJ1-2	ASRTGGLYGYT
TRBV6-5	-	TRBJ2-3	ASHRLTNTDTQY
TRBV7-2	-	TRBJ2-1	ATNRERGYYNEQF
TRBV27	-	TRBJ1-2	ASSYTGTGGYGYT
TRBV27	-	TRBJ2-1	ASSSEEPSYNEQF
TRBV5-6	-	TRBJ2-7	ASSLFSGSYYEQY
TRBV4-1	-	TRBJ2-1	ASSLWEAGAYNEQF
TRBV5-6	-	TRBJ1-1	ASSFPFGGGTEAF
TRBV24-1	-	TRBJ2-1	ATSPSGYNEQF
TRBV5-1	-	TRBJ1-6	ASSLAGPNYSPLH
TRBV4-3	-	TRBJ1-5	ASSHERGSNQPQH
TRBV4-3	-	TRBJ1-2	ASSLARRDRKYGYT
TRBV5-1	-	TRBJ1-4	ASSGRDRGEKLF
TRBV6-4	-	TRBJ2-2	ASSEATGGELF
TRBV2	-	TRBJ1-4	ASSERTGHATNEKLF
TRBV9	-	TRBJ1-1	ASSVGSSGGTNTEAF
TRBV5-4	-	TRBJ2-5	ASSLAPSGGAFRTQY